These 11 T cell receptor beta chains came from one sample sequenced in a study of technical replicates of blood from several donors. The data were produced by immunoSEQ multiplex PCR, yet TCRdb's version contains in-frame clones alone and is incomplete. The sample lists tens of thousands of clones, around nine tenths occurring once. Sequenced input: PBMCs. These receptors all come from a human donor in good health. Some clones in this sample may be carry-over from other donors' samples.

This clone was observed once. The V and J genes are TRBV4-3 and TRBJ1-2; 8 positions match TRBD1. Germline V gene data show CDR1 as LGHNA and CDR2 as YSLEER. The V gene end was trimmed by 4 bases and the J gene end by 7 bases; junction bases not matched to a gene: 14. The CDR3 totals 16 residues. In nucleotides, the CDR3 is TGCGCCAGCAGCCCGCTCATGACAGGGGCCCTAGGTGGCTACACCTTC. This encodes CASSPLMTGALGGYTF.

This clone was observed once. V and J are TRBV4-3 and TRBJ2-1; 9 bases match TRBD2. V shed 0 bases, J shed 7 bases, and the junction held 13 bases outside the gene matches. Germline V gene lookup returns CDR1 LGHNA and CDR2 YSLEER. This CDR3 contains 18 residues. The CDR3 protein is CASSQDFDWRGGRNEQFF. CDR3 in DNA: TGCGCCAGCAGCCAAGATTTCGATTGGCGGGGGGGCCGGAATGAGCAGTTCTTC.

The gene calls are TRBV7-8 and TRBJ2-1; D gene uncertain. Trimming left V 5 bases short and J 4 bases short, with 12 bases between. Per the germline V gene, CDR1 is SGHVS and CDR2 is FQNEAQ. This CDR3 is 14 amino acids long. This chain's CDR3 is CASSPPQKYNEQFF. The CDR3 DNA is TGTGCCAGCAGCCCGCCCCAGAAGTACAATGAGCAGTTCTTC.

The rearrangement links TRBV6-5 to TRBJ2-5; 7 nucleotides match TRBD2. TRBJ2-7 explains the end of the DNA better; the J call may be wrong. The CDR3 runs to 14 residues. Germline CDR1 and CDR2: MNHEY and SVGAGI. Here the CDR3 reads CASSTGTTTYEQYF. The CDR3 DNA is TGTGCCAGCAGCACCGGGACTACCACCTACGAGCAGTACTTC.

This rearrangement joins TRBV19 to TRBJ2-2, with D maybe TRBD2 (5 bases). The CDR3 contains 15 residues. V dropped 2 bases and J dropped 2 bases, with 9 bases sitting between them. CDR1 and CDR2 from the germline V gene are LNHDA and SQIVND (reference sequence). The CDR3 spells CASSIIEGNTGELFF. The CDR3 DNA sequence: TGTGCCAGTAGTATAATAGAGGGAAACACCGGGGAGCTGTTTTTT.

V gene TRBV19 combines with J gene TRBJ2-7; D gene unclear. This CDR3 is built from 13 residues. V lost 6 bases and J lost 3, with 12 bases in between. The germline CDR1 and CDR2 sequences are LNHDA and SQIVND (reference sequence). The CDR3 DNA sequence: TGTGCCAGTAGCATTGGCAGTCACTACGAGCAGTACTTC. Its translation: CASSIGSHYEQYF. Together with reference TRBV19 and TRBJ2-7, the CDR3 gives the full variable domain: DGGITQSPKYLFRKEGQNVTLSCEQNLNHDAMYWYRQDPGQGLRLIYYSQIVNDFQKGDIAEGYSVSREKKESFPLTVTSAQKNPTAFYLCASSIGSHYEQYFGPGTRLTVT.

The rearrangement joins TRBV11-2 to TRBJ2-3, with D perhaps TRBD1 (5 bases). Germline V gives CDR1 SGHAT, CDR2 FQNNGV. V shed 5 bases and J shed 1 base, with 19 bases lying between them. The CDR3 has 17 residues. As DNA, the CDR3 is TGTGCCAGCAGCCATAGACCCAGGGTTTTGGGCACAGATACGCAGTATTTT. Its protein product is CASSHRPRVLGTDTQYF.

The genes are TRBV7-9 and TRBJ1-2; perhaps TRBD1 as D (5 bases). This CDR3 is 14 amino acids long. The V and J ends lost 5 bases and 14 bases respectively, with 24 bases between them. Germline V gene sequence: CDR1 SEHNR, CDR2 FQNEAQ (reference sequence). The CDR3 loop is CASSPVGGFRAWTF. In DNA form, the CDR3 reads TGTGCCAGCAGCCCCGTGGGGGGGTTTCGGGCGTGGACCTTC.

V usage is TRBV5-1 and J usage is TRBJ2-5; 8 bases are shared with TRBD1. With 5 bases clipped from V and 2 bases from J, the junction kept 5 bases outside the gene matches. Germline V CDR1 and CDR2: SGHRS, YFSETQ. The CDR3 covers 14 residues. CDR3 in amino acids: CASRLGTGQETQYF. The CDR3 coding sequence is TGCGCCAGCAGATTAGGGACAGGACAAGAGACCCAGTACTTC.

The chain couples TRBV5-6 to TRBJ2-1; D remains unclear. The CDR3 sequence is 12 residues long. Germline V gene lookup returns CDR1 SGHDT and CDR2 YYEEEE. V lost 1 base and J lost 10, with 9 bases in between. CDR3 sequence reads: CASSLFASEQFF. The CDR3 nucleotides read TGTGCCAGCAGCTTGTTTGCGTCAGAGCAGTTCTTC.

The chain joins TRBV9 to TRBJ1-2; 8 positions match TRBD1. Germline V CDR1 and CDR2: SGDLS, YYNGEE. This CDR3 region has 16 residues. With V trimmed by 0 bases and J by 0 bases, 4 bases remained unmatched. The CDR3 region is CASSVDDRGTNYGYTF. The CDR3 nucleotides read TGTGCCAGCAGCGTAGACGACAGGGGCACTAACTATGGCTACACCTTC.